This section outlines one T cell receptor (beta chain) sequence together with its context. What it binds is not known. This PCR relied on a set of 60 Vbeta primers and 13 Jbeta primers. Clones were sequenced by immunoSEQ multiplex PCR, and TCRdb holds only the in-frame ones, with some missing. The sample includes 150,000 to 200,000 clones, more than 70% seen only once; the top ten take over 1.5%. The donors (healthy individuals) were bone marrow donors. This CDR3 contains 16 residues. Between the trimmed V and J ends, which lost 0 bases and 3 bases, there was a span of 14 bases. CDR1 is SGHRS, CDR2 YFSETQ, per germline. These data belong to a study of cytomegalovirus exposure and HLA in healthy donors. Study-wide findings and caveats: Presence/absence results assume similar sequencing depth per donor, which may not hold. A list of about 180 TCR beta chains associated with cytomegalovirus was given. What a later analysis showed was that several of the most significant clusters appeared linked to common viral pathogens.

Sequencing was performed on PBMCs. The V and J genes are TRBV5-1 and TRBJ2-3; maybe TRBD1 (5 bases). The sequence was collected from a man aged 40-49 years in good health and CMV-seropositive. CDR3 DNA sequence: TGCGCCAGCAGCTTGGGGGCAGGGATACGAACAGATACGCAGTATTTT. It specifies CASSLGAGIRTDTQYF.